This entry lists 9 T cell receptor beta chains sequenced from one sample in a study of blood T cell repertoires in COVID-19. Method: immunoSEQ multiplex PCR; TCRdb's copy keeps in-frame clones and lacks some. The data show approximately 100,000 clones, 86% seen once. The sample consisted of PBMCs or T cells enriched from blood (not recorded which). The source is a woman in her 50s who had recovered from COVID-19.

This chain joins TRBV28 and TRBJ1-5; D is undetermined. Trimming removed 9 bases from V and 6 bases from J, with 24 bases in between. CDR1 is MDHEN and CDR2 is SYDVKM in the germline V gene. This CDR3 has 16 residues. The CDR3 protein is CASKELTALGIQPQHF. The CDR3 DNA is TGTGCCAGTAAGGAGTTGACGGCGTTGGGTATTCAGCCCCAGCATTTT. Complete variable domain (other parts from reference TRBV28 and TRBJ1-5): DVKVTQSSRYLVKRTGEKVFLECVQDMDHENMFWYRQDPGLGLRLIYFSYDVKMKEKGDIPEGYSVSREKKERFSLILESASTNQTSMYLCASKELTALGIQPQHFGDGTRLSIL.

The V call is TRBV19, the J call TRBJ1-2; D gene uncertain. The ends were cut back, 1 base at V and 3 bases at J, with 12 bases in the middle. Germline lookup yields CDR1 LNHDA and CDR2 SQIVND (reference sequence). CDR3 length: 15 residues. This chain's CDR3 is CASSIGYRDDYGYTF. The CDR3 DNA reads TGTGCCAGTAGTATAGGGTACAGAGACGACTATGGCTACACCTTC.

The chain couples TRBV5-6 to TRBJ1-2; D is undetermined. This CDR3 spans 13 amino acids. CDR1 is SGHDT and CDR2 is YYEEEE in the germline V gene. V dropped 0 bases and J dropped 7 bases, with 10 bases sitting between them. The chain's CDR3 is CASSLGRNGGYTF. CDR3 coding DNA: TGTGCCAGCAGCTTGGGGAGGAATGGTGGCTACACCTTC.

The chain is built from TRBV7-3 and TRBJ2-5, with 8 bases that match TRBD1. The CDR3 covers 13 residues. Germline values: CDR1 SGHTA, CDR2 FQGTGA. V dropped 5 bases and J dropped 4; count of bases not matched to a gene: 3. The DNA of the CDR3 is TGTGCCAGCAGCCCTACAGGGGGAGAGACCCAGTACTTC. Translated: CASSPTGGETQYF.

The gene calls are TRBV5-8 and TRBJ2-7, with no clear D. Trimming pared 5 bases from V and 5 bases from J, leaving 8 bases between. Germline assignment: CDR1 SGHTS and CDR2 YDEGEE. The CDR3 contains 11 residues. CDR3 in DNA: TGTGCCAGCAGACTTTACGACGAGCAGTACTTC. Its protein is CASRLYDEQYF.

The chain combines TRBV3-1 (or the pseudogene TRBV3-2) with TRBJ1-3; no firm D call. The germline gives CDR1 LGHDT, CDR2 YNNKEL (reference sequence). Trimming left V 4 bases short and J 3 bases short, with 7 bases between. The CDR3 sequence is 13 residues long. CDR3 DNA: TGTGCCAGCAGCCCGACGGGTGGAAACACCATATATTTT. Its translation is CASSPTGGNTIYF.

The V gene is TRBV3-1 (or the pseudogene TRBV3-2), the J gene TRBJ1-2, with D unresolved. The V gene lost 10 bases and the J gene lost 7 bases, with 16 bases spanning the gap. This CDR3 has 12 amino acids. Germline V gene lookup returns CDR1 LGHDT and CDR2 YNNKEL (reference sequence). CDR3 nucleotide sequence: TGTGCCACCTTCGACCCCCGGGGTGGCTACACCTTC. Amino acids: CATFDPRGGYTF.

This chain joins TRBV28 and TRBJ2-3; D not resolved. Trimming stripped 10 bases from V and 2 bases from J, with 19 bases between. Germline V gives CDR1 MDHEN, CDR2 SYDVKM. The CDR3 has 15 residues. CDR3 sequence: CATNRRNLITDTQYF. Here the CDR3 DNA reads TGTGCCACAAACAGACGAAACCTCATCACAGATACGCAGTATTTT.

This chain uses TRBV9 with TRBJ2-7; 10 bases agree with TRBD1. This CDR3 spans 15 amino acids. Trimming took 0 bases from V and 3 from J; bases not matched to a gene: 3. CDR1 is SGDLS and CDR2 is YYNGEE in the germline V gene. The DNA for the CDR3 is TGTGCCAGCAGCGTAGAGACAGGGGGCCTCTACGAGCAGTACTTC. This translates into CASSVETGGLYEQYF.